The 18 T cell receptor beta chains below were found in one sample sequenced in a study of blood T cell repertoires in COVID-19. Profiling relied on immunoSEQ multiplex PCR, and the TCRdb table lists in-frame clones only, not all of them. The sample consists of fewer than 300,000 clones, 80% to 90% of them appearing once. The material sequenced was PBMCs or T cells enriched from blood (not recorded which). Receptor source: a woman aged 25 to 39 who had recovered from COVID-19.

The count of this clone is one. The V gene is TRBV24-1, the J gene TRBJ2-2, with 13 bases lining up with TRBD2. The CDR3 consists of 17 residues. V shed 3 bases, J shed 8 bases, and the junction held 8 bases outside the gene matches. The germline V gene has CDR1 KGHDR and CDR2 SFDVKD. The CDR3 region is CATSDPRLAGGWGELFF. The CDR3 DNA follows: TGTGCCACCAGTGATCCGAGACTAGCGGGAGGATGGGGGGAGCTGTTTTTT.

The chain couples TRBV5-5 to TRBJ2-5; 10 bases align to TRBD2. CDR1 SGHKS and CDR2 YYEKEE come from the germline V gene (reference sequence). This CDR3 contains 16 residues. V lost 0 bases, J lost 4 bases, and 6 bases stayed unmatched. This CDR3 reads CASSLALAGGSETQYF. CDR3 DNA sequence: TGTGCCAGCAGCTTGGCCTTAGCGGGGGGCTCAGAGACCCAGTACTTC.

The rearrangement uses TRBV18 and TRBJ1-6; D perhaps matches TRBD1 (6 bases). CDR3 length: 14 residues. Germline V gives CDR1 KGHSH, CDR2 LQKENI. Trimming shortened V by 3 bases and J by 10 bases, and 13 bases separated the two germline ends. CDR3 amino acids: CASSPAAGVSPLHF. The CDR3 DNA follows: TGTGCCAGCTCACCTGCTGCAGGGGTCTCACCCCTCCACTTT. Based on the CDR3 plus reference TRBV18 and TRBJ1-6, the full variable domain is NAGVMQNPRHLVRRRGQEARLRCSPMKGHSHVYWYRQLPEEGLKFMVYLQKENIIDESGMPKERFSAEFPKEGPSILRIQQVVRGDSAAYFCASSPAAGVSPLHFGNGTRLTVT.

This clone has a handful of counts. This chain joins TRBV10-2 and TRBJ1-4; 8 bases map to TRBD1. The CDR3 extends over 17 amino acids. V trimming: 1 base; J trimming: 0 bases; junction bases outside the gene matches: 4. Germline V gene lookup returns CDR1 WSHSY and CDR2 SAAADI. DNA of the CDR3: TGCGCCAGCAGTGAGTGGAAACAGGGGGCAACTAATGAAAAACTGTTTTTT. It is translated as CASSEWKQGATNEKLFF.

This clone came up once. The chain uses TRBV20-1 and TRBJ2-2; no firm D call. Germline CDR1 reads DFQATT; CDR2 reads SNEGSKA (reference sequence). With 4 bases removed from V and 7 bases from J, the gap between germline ends came to 7 bases. The CDR3 runs to 11 residues. The CDR3 DNA reads as TGCAGTGCTAAAGACTTCGGGGAGCTGTTTTTT. Amino acids: CSAKDFGELFF.

The genes are TRBV25-1 and TRBJ1-1, with 9 bases identical to TRBD1. Germline V gene data show CDR1 as MGHDK and CDR2 as SYGVNS. CDR3 length: 16 residues. V shed 5 bases and J 4 bases; nucleotides not matched to a gene: 11. The DNA for the CDR3 is TGTGCCAGCAGTTCCCAAGTGGGACAGGGCAGCACTGAAGCTTTCTTT. Translating gives CASSSQVGQGSTEAFF.

The gene calls are TRBV28 and TRBJ2-7, with D possibly TRBD1 on 5 matching bases. Trimming removed 3 bases at V and 3 bases at J, with 9 bases between. The CDR3 consists of 13 residues. Looked up from germline, CDR1 is MDHEN and CDR2 is SYDVKM. The CDR3 bases are TGTGCCAGCAGTTTTACAGGAATCTACGAGCAGTACTTC. Residues: CASSFTGIYEQYF.

This chain joins TRBV7-2 and TRBJ1-2; 11 bases match TRBD1. CDR3 length: 13 amino acids. V was pared by 3 bases and J by 8 bases, with 2 bases of the junction left unmatched. Germline V lookup: CDR1 SGHTA, CDR2 FQGNSA. Here the CDR3 reads CASSLDRGLGYTF. The CDR3 nucleotides are TGTGCCAGCAGCTTGGACAGGGGGCTGGGCTACACCTTC.

This chain connects TRBV5-8 to TRBJ1-5, with TRBD1 as a possible D gene (6 bases). CDR1 SGHTS and CDR2 YDEGEE come from the germline V gene. The CDR3 is 14 residues long. Trimming took 4 bases from V and 6 from J, leaving 14 bases between them. DNA for the CDR3: TGTGCCAGCAGCGAAAGGGGGTTCCCTCAGCCCCAGCATTTT. It is translated as CASSERGFPQPQHF.

This sequence joins TRBV6-5 and TRBJ2-7, with 9 bases identical to TRBD1. The CDR3 spans 14 residues. V was pared by 4 bases and J by 2 bases, with 3 bases of the junction left unmatched. Germline CDR1 is MNHEY and CDR2 is SVGAGI. The CDR3 is CASSLRTGAYEQYF. In DNA form, the CDR3 reads TGTGCCAGCAGTTTAAGGACAGGGGCCTACGAGCAGTACTTC.

The chain carries TRBV19 and TRBJ1-3, with D possibly TRBD1 on 6 matching bases. This CDR3 is built from 16 residues. Per the germline V gene, CDR1 is LNHDA and CDR2 is SQIVND (reference sequence). V gave up 5 bases and J gave up 6 bases, with 20 bases separating them. CDR3 in DNA: TGTGCCAGTAGTGGCCCTCAGGGGCAGGGTGAAAACACCATATATTTT. Amino acids: CASSGPQGQGENTIYF.

The chain employs TRBV6-5 and TRBJ2-1; TRBD2 aligns across 10 bases. The CDR3 runs to 15 residues. Germline CDR1 reads MNHEY; CDR2 reads SVGAGI. V gave up 6 bases and J gave up 2 bases; unmatched junction bases: 4. CDR3 residues: CASSSSGSTYNEQFF. Written as DNA, the CDR3 is TGTGCCAGCAGCTCTAGCGGGAGTACCTACAATGAGCAGTTCTTC.

The chain carries TRBV28 and TRBJ2-7; D ambiguous. This CDR3 has 18 amino acids. CDR1 and CDR2 (germline): MDHEN, SYDVKM. Trimming left V 5 bases short and J 2 bases short, with 25 bases between. The CDR3 coding sequence is TGTGCCAGCAGTCCCCGATACTCCAGGTCTAATTCGCCCTACGAGCAGTACTTC. This gives the protein CASSPRYSRSNSPYEQYF.

The V and J genes are TRBV28 and TRBJ2-7, with D perhaps TRBD1 (6 bases). The CDR3 runs to 14 residues. Trimming shortened V by 3 bases and J by 2 bases, and 11 bases separated the two germline ends. Per germline, CDR1 MDHEN and CDR2 SYDVKM. The CDR3 DNA sequence: TGTGCCAGCAGTTTCCCCCCAGGGGCCTACGAGCAGTACTTC. Its translation: CASSFPPGAYEQYF.

The sample holds one count of this clone. CDR3 residues: CASSMPGQGTYEQYF. CDR3 DNA sequence: TGTGCCAGTAGTATGCCGGGACAGGGGACCTACGAGCAGTACTTC. V is TRBV19 and J is TRBJ2-7; 10 bases match TRBD1. From germline, CDR1 is LNHDA and CDR2 SQIVND (reference sequence). V was pared by 3 bases and J by 2 bases, with 4 bases of the junction left unmatched. The CDR3 sequence is 15 residues long.

The chain employs TRBV19 and TRBJ1-6; D is ambiguous. Germline values: CDR1 LNHDA, CDR2 SQIVND (reference sequence). V lost 5 bases, J lost 0 bases, and 14 bases lay in between. The length of the CDR3 is 17 residues. The CDR3 loop reads CASSDTDLSSYNSPLHF. CDR3 nucleotide sequence: TGTGCCAGTAGTGACACCGATTTAAGCTCCTATAATTCACCCCTCCACTTT.

The chain combines TRBV10-3 with TRBJ2-1; 11 bases agree with TRBD1. Germline values: CDR1 ENHRY, CDR2 SYGVKD. With 6 bases clipped from V and 7 bases from J, the junction kept 8 bases outside the gene matches. This CDR3 contains 15 residues. The CDR3 nucleotides are TGTGCCATCAGCCCAGCCGGGACAGGGGGAAATGAGCAGTTCTTC. This translates into CAISPAGTGGNEQFF.

The chain combines TRBV7-2 with TRBJ2-1, with D possibly being TRBD2 (6 bases). CDR3 length equals 15 residues. Per the germline V gene, CDR1 is SGHTA and CDR2 is FQGNSA. V was clipped by 5 bases and J by 4 bases, with 15 bases between them. The CDR3, as DNA: TGTGCCAGCAGCCGTAGCGGAACTGATTACAATGAGCAGTTCTTC. Its translation is CASSRSGTDYNEQFF.